This TCR beta chain is drawn from a study of a mutant IDH1 vaccine in newly diagnosed glioma. Study-level information: In some groups vaccination began 4-6 weeks post-radiotherapy; others received it with temozolomide. Beforehand, treatment had been radiotherapy, temozolomide, or both; the majority received both.

Clones were read by immunoSEQ multiplex PCR, and TCRdb kept only the in-frame ones, dropping some. The repertoire holds 43,000 or so clones, with approximately 84% as singletons. Germline trimming cut 3 bases from V and 8 bases from J; bases unmatched to any gene: 7. CDR3 length: 14 residues. The germline V gene has CDR1 SGHRS and CDR2 YFSETQ. This clone has a handful of counts. Its antigen is currently unknown. Time point: week 23, last vaccination. Doses of 300 ug of mutant IDH1 20-mer peptide were given with topical imiquimod. J is TRBJ1-2 and V is TRBV5-1, with 10 bases fitting TRBD1. The specimen comprised PBMCs, sampled from a glioma patient whose treatment included an IDH1 peptide vaccine. The clonotype comes from a young woman with glioma. Some clones in this sample may be carry-over from other donors' samples. The CDR3 DNA is TGCGCCAGCAGCTGGGGACAGGGGAGCGAGGGCTACACCTTC. The encoded protein is CASSWGQGSEGYTF. The full variable domain, rest sourced from reference TRBV5-1 and TRBJ1-2, is KAGVTQTPRYLIKTRGQQVTLSCSPISGHRSVSWYQQTPGQGLQFLFEYFSETQRNKGNFPGRFSGRQFSNSRSEMNVSTLELGDSALYLCASSWGQGSEGYTFGSGTRLTVV.